The clone carrying this TCR beta chain occurred a few times. No antigen is known for it. Trimming cost V 0 bases and J 6 bases, with 8 bases left between them. This CDR3 region has 13 residues. Germline CDR1 and CDR2: SGHVS and FNYEAQ. This entry comes from a study of human T cells and chemical hapten exposure. About the study: The study traced per-sample TCR yield variation mainly to small differences in pooled library volumes.

TCRdb recomputed calls from the RACE reads with MiXCR, one row per CDR3 protein. The sample shows fewer than 200,000 distinct CDR3 sequences, around 20% of them seen only once. Described time point: patch test 1, 2 weeks after DPC sensitization. Stated treatment: therapeutic diphenylcyclopropenone sensitization with weekly scalp DPC. General study results and limits: Because all patients had alopecia, their immune responses might differ from healthy ones. Controls had significantly fewer large CDR3 similarity clusters than were formed by expanded TCRs. PT1 expanded TCR counts correlated positively with patch test score.

The source is a woman aged 50 to 65 with alopecia areata. Some clones in this sample may be carry-over from other donors' samples. Sequenced material: whole blood, taken in connection with sensitization to the hapten diphenylcyclopropenone (DPC). The chain employs TRBV7-6 and TRBJ1-1; D unresolved. CDR3 in amino acids: CASSLASLSEAFF. CDR3 DNA sequence: TGTGCCAGCAGCTTAGCCAGCCTTTCTGAAGCTTTCTTT.